One and the same sample provided the 28 T cell receptor beta chains below, sequenced in a study of vaccination and CD4 T cells after COVID-19. Their antigen targets remain unknown. As to treatment: approximately 9-day PBMC culture with coronavirus spike peptide pools or control peptides (ViraFEST assay). An Oncomine TCR Beta short-read assay was used to sequence the DNA from cultured CD4+ T cells. TCRdb processed the PCR reads anew with MiXCR; each CDR3 protein has one entry. The sample yields more than 10,000 distinct CDR3 sequences, 55% to 75% seen once. The material was CD4+ T cells from blood, cultured in vitro, obtained before SARS-CoV-2 vaccination. The origin of the receptors is a human donor who had recovered from COVID-19.

The rearrangement uses TRBV20-1 and TRBJ2-1; 12 nucleotides match TRBD2. Germline V CDR1 and CDR2: DFQATT, SNEGSKA (reference sequence). J lost 7 bases, V lost 2 bases, and 3 bases had no gene match. This CDR3 is 14 amino acids long. The CDR3 protein is CSARRLAGGNEQFF. Written as DNA, the CDR3 is TGCAGTGCTAGACGGCTAGCGGGAGGGAATGAGCAGTTCTTC.

V gene TRBV6-1 combines with J gene TRBJ1-2; the match to TRBD1 covers 11 bases. This CDR3 region has 15 residues. Germline CDR1 is MNHNS and CDR2 is SASEGT. The V segment lost 6 bases and the J segment 3 bases; nucleotides outside the gene matches: 6. CDR3 residues: CASRSGTGGHYGYTF. CDR3 DNA: TGTGCCAGCAGATCCGGGACAGGGGGACACTATGGCTACACCTTC.

The chain employs TRBV2 and TRBJ1-1, with D possibly TRBD1 on 6 matching bases. Germline lookup yields CDR1 SNHLY and CDR2 FYNNEI. CDR3 length: 16 amino acids. V lost 6 bases, J lost 3 bases, and 20 bases lay in between. The CDR3 region has the DNA TGTGCCAGCAGATACAACAGGGCAAATCGGGACACTGAAGCTTTCTTT. Protein product: CASRYNRANRDTEAFF.

The CDR3 DNA sequence: TGTGCCAGTAGTCACGGGACACAGAGTAACTATGGCTACACCTTC. Translating gives CASSHGTQSNYGYTF. This chain joins TRBV19 and TRBJ1-2, with D perhaps TRBD1 (6 bases). Trimming took 5 bases from V and 1 from J, leaving 14 bases between them. Germline V gives CDR1 LNHDA, CDR2 SQIVND (reference sequence). The CDR3 is 15 residues long.

This chain's CDR3 is CATKKLQETQYF. The DNA of the CDR3 is TGTGCCACAAAAAAGCTCCAAGAGACCCAGTACTTC. V gene TRBV6-1 combines with J gene TRBJ2-5; D ambiguous. Germline CDR1 MNHNS, CDR2 SASEGT. CDR3 length: 12 amino acids. The V end was cut by 10 bases, the J end by 1 base, with 10 bases between.

The chain links TRBV11-1 to TRBJ2-7; 8 positions match TRBD1. The CDR3 runs to 15 residues. With 5 bases clipped from V and 0 bases from J, the junction kept 6 bases outside the gene matches. Germline lookup yields CDR1 SGHAT and CDR2 FQDESV (reference sequence). CDR3 sequence reads: CASSSQGANSYEQYF. DNA for the CDR3: TGTGCCAGCAGCAGCCAGGGGGCGAACTCCTACGAGCAGTACTTC.

The rearrangement uses TRBV7-9 and TRBJ1-1; D possibly corresponds to TRBD1 (5 bases). The germline V gene has CDR1 SEHNR and CDR2 FQNEAQ (reference sequence). Trimming stripped 5 bases from V and 2 bases from J, with 15 bases between. The CDR3 runs to 15 residues. The CDR3 reads CASSPSGRTNTEAFF. The CDR3 DNA reads as TGTGCCAGCAGCCCTTCGGGACGGACCAACACTGAAGCTTTCTTT.

The CDR3 DNA is TGTGCCAGCAGCTCGACAGGGGGTGACGAGCAGTACTTC. It encodes CASSSTGGDEQYF. V gene TRBV7-2 combines with J gene TRBJ2-7; 9 bases agree with TRBD1. J was trimmed by 5 bases and V by 4 bases; bases with no gene match: 3. Germline CDR1 SGHTA, CDR2 FQGNSA. This CDR3 comprises 13 residues.

J is TRBJ1-1 and V is TRBV27; D might be TRBD1 (5 bases). The CDR3 contains 14 residues. V was cut by 3 bases and J by 4 bases, with 12 bases left in between. Germline CDR1 and CDR2: MNHEY and SMNVEV (reference sequence). CDR3 DNA sequence: TGTGCCAGCAGTTTTTCCGGGGGGATCACTGAAGCTTTCTTT. Its translation is CASSFSGGITEAFF.

The rearrangement links TRBV20-1 to TRBJ2-2, with 9 nucleotides matching TRBD2. V shed 6 bases and J 4 bases; nucleotides not matched to a gene: 9. The CDR3 has 15 amino acids. Germline V lookup: CDR1 DFQATT, CDR2 SNEGSKA (reference sequence). CDR3 sequence: CSAERLAGSTGELFF. In DNA form, the CDR3 reads TGCAGTGCGGAACGTCTAGCGGGAAGCACCGGGGAGCTGTTTTTT.

The chain joins TRBV28 to TRBJ1-1; a weak D match, TRBD1 (6 bases). Trimming left V 10 bases short and J 1 base short, with 16 bases between. Germline V CDR1 and CDR2: MDHEN, SYDVKM. This CDR3 has 14 residues. The CDR3 sequence: CATTEPGANTEAFF. The CDR3 DNA reads TGTGCCACTACTGAGCCGGGGGCGAACACTGAAGCTTTCTTT.

In its sample, this clonotype was seen a few times. The chain couples TRBV2 to TRBJ1-2, with D tentatively TRBD1 (6 bases). The CDR3 is 13 amino acids. V was pared by 7 bases and J by 8 bases, with 17 bases between. Germline V lookup: CDR1 SNHLY, CDR2 FYNNEI. This CDR3 reads CASTQGGARGYTF. The CDR3, as DNA: TGTGCCAGCACCCAAGGGGGGGCGCGGGGCTACACCTTC.

The chain links TRBV7-8 to TRBJ1-1, with a possible D match to TRBD1 (5 bases). CDR3 size: 14 residues. Germline V gene data show CDR1 as SGHVS and CDR2 as FQNEAQ. Trimming took 5 bases from V and 3 from J, leaving 13 bases between them. The CDR3 loop is CASSRTGTDTEAFF. The CDR3, as DNA: TGTGCCAGCAGCAGAACCGGGACGGACACTGAAGCTTTCTTT.

This clonotype counts as medium-sized. The DNA of the CDR3 is TGTGCCAGCAGTTACTCGGCAGGGGGCGTCTATGGCTACACCTTC. Translation gives CASSYSAGGVYGYTF. J is TRBJ1-2 and V is TRBV6-5, with TRBD1 identical over 8 bases. The CDR3 consists of 15 residues. Germline loops: CDR1 MNHEY, CDR2 SVGAGI. Germline trimming cut 0 bases from V and 4 bases from J; bases unmatched to any gene: 4.

The genes are TRBV24-1 and TRBJ2-1; maybe TRBD1 (5 bases). V lost 5 bases, J lost 4 bases, and 17 bases lay in between. The CDR3 runs 16 residues. Germline-derived CDR1 and CDR2 are KGHDR and SFDVKD. Here the CDR3 reads CATSANAARTYNEQFF. The CDR3 coding sequence is TGTGCCACCAGTGCCAACGCGGCTAGGACATACAATGAGCAGTTCTTC.

This clonotype was counted only a few times. The rearrangement uses TRBV20-1 and TRBJ2-3; D unresolved. This CDR3 spans 14 amino acids. The V and J ends lost 5 bases and 0 bases respectively, with 12 bases between them. Germline V gene lookup returns CDR1 DFQATT and CDR2 SNEGSKA (reference sequence). In DNA form, the CDR3 reads TGCAGTGCTCTACCACTTTCTAGCACAGATACGCAGTATTTT. Its translation: CSALPLSSTDTQYF.

V gene TRBV7-2 combines with J gene TRBJ1-1; 8 nucleotides align to TRBD1. V lost 3 bases and J lost 3; bases outside the gene matches: 3. The V gene's germline CDR1 is SGHTA and CDR2 FQGNSA. The CDR3 loop spans 14 amino acids. The CDR3 DNA sequence: TGTGCCAGCAGCTTCACAGGGGGTGACACTGAAGCTTTCTTT. Translation gives CASSFTGGDTEAFF. Variable domain in full (rest from reference TRBV7-2 and TRBJ1-1): GAGVSQSPSNKVTEKGKDVELRCDPISGHTALYWYRQSLGQGLEFLIYFQGNSAPDKSGLPSDRFSAERTGGSVSTLTIQRTQQEDSAVYLCASSFTGGDTEAFFGQGTRLTVV.

This sequence joins TRBV2 and TRBJ1-2, with 10 positions matching TRBD1. The CDR3 runs to 13 residues. The germline V gene encodes CDR1 SNHLY and CDR2 FYNNEI. V gave up 3 bases and J gave up 6 bases; unmatched junction bases: 1. The CDR3 reads CASSEDRGNGYTF. The CDR3, as DNA: TGTGCCAGCAGTGAGGACAGGGGGAATGGCTACACCTTC.

This chain uses TRBV21-1 with TRBJ1-2; TRBD1, the table's D call, was not compared with the DNA. TRBV21-1 is a pseudogene segment. This CDR3 is 14 amino acids long. CDR3 residues: CASTRDGGYYGYTF. Written as DNA, the CDR3 is TGTGCCAGCACTAGGGACGGGGGCTACTATGGCTACACCTTC.

The rearrangement uses TRBV20-1 and TRBJ1-2; 9 bases are a match to TRBD1. Trimming removed 1 base from V and 1 base from J; junction bases left unmatched: 4. CDR3 length equals 15 residues. The V gene's germline CDR1 is DFQATT and CDR2 SNEGSKA (reference sequence). CDR3: CSARGAGQGNYGYTF. DNA of the CDR3: TGCAGTGCTAGAGGCGCGGGACAGGGTAACTATGGCTACACCTTC.

The chain carries TRBV20-1 and TRBJ1-5; 7 nucleotides agree with TRBD1. Germline values: CDR1 DFQATT, CDR2 SNEGSKA (reference sequence). The trim removed 0 bases at V and 7 bases at J, leaving 9 bases unmatched. The CDR3 has 15 amino acids. The chain's CDR3 is CSARDPSQGRQPQHF. The CDR3, as DNA: TGCAGTGCTAGAGATCCGTCACAGGGGCGACAGCCCCAGCATTTT.

This chain joins TRBV20-1 and TRBJ2-4, with D unresolved. This CDR3 comprises 13 residues. Trimming pared 5 bases from V and 3 bases from J, leaving 11 bases between. CDR1 is DFQATT, CDR2 SNEGSKA, per germline (reference sequence). The CDR3 sequence is CSAPPLVKNIQYF. CDR3 DNA: TGCAGTGCTCCCCCTTTAGTCAAAAACATTCAGTACTTC.

This clonotype was observed a few times. The CDR3 nucleotides are TGTGCCAGCAGCTTAGCGCTGAGCGGGGGGCCAGAGACCCAGTACTTC. Translation gives CASSLALSGGPETQYF. V usage is TRBV7-8 and J usage is TRBJ2-5; 9 nucleotides align to TRBD2. The junction had 6 bases not matched to a gene; V was cut back by 0 bases and J by 4 bases. The V gene's germline CDR1 is SGHVS and CDR2 FQNEAQ. The CDR3 extends over 16 amino acids.

The chain employs TRBV6-4 and TRBJ2-7; 7 bases fit TRBD2. CDR1 is MRHNA and CDR2 is SNTAGT in the germline V gene. The CDR3 is 15 amino acids. Trimming at V came to 1 base and at J to 1 base, leaving 4 bases not matched to a gene. The CDR3 loop reads CASSDYRAGSYEQYF. The CDR3 DNA follows: TGTGCCAGCAGTGACTATCGAGCGGGGTCCTACGAGCAGTACTTC.

The chain couples TRBV6-2 or TRBV6-3 to TRBJ2-7, with 14 bases fitting TRBD2. The CDR3 extends over 18 amino acids. The V segment lost 5 bases and the J segment 2 bases; nucleotides outside the gene matches: 11. Per germline, CDR1 MNHEY and CDR2 SVGEGT. The DNA for the CDR3 is TGTGCCAGCAGTACCCGGACTAGCGGGGGGTCCCTAACCTACGAGCAGTACTTC. Its translation: CASSTRTSGGSLTYEQYF.

This clonotype was counted between two and nine times. The CDR3 bases are TGTGCCATACGGACATCGGGAACAGATACGCAGTATTTT. It codes for CAIRTSGTDTQYF. This chain uses TRBV28 with TRBJ2-3; D possibly uses TRBD1 or TRBD2 (5 bases each). CDR1 and CDR2 from the germline V gene are MDHEN and SYDVKM. The length of the CDR3 is 13 residues. V was shortened by 10 bases and J by 3 bases, with 14 bases between the two germline ends.

The rearrangement links TRBV20-1 to TRBJ1-1; D remains unclear. The CDR3 runs 11 residues. Germline CDR1 DFQATT, CDR2 SNEGSKA (reference sequence). The CDR3 region has the DNA TGCAACAAGGAAGGGTTACTCGGAGCTTTCTTT. It yields the protein CNKEGLLGAFF.

The gene calls are TRBV19 and TRBJ1-5; TRBD1 agrees at 9 bases. Germline values: CDR1 LNHDA, CDR2 SQIVND (reference sequence). Losses at the gene ends were 7 bases for V and 2 bases for J; bases not matched to a gene: 6. The CDR3 extends over 15 amino acids. CDR3 amino acids: CASNDRGSGNQPQHF. The CDR3, as DNA: TGTGCCAGTAACGACAGGGGGTCGGGCAATCAGCCCCAGCATTTT.